This TCR beta chain was profiled in a study of OX40 agonist ivuxolimab in advanced cancers. Turning to the overall study: The costimulatory receptor OX40 (CD134) was targeted by ivuxolimab, a fully human IgG2 agonistic monoclonal antibody. The paper reports the monotherapy dose-escalation portion (N ≈ 50 patients) of the phase I ivuxolimab trial. Patients were allowed to have had prior anti-PD-1, anti-PD-L1 or anti-CTLA-4 therapy, and around two fifths of the dose-escalation patients had been treated with checkpoint inhibitors. In the dose-escalation cohort, more than 75% of patients were male, and the mean age was roughly 60 years, with a range of roughly 20 to 85. Of the roughly 52 dose-escalation patients, hepatocellular carcinoma was present in roughly 19, melanoma in approximately 15, renal cell carcinoma in 9 and head and neck cancer in 9. Partial responses occurred in three dose-escalation patients, of whom one had hepatocellular carcinoma and two had cutaneous melanoma. Peripheral TCRbeta sequencing aimed to test whether ivuxolimab altered TCR sequence diversity and caused clonal T-cell expansion. Intravenous ivuxolimab was administered to patients every 2 weeks at six dose levels: 0.01, 0.1, 0.3, 1.5, 3 and 10 mg/kg. Overall results and qualifications from the work: Low levels of normalized T-cell clonal expansion were also seen in some patients who did not respond. The antigen specificity of the clonally expanded peripheral T cells was not determined. After ivuxolimab, CD8+ T cells had more expanded clones than CD4+ T cells on average. Clonal expansion of both CD4+ and CD8+ blood T cells was observed from baseline to week 6 at doses 0.1 to 3.0 mg/kg. Partial responders in the 0.1-3.0 mg/kg groups had among the lowest normalized peripheral clonal expansion, especially among CD8+ T cells.

Patients with a history of autoimmune disease or receiving systemic immunosuppression were excluded from the trial. In every dose cohort, peripheral blood was drawn for TCR sequencing at baseline, cycle 4 day 1, and cycle 7 day 1. Samples were obtained from an open-label, multicenter, first-in-human phase I dose-escalation trial of ivuxolimab. The trial enrolled adults with locally advanced or metastatic head and neck squamous cell, hepatocellular, melanoma or renal cell carcinoma. Before TCR sequencing, CD4+ and CD8+ T cells were separately sorted from peripheral blood. A remark on this clone: Its cognate antigen has yet to be identified. Base qualities are not recorded, but no much larger clone differs from it by a single base.

For sequencing of the TCRbeta CDR3 region, genomic DNA was extracted from the sorted cells. The immunoSEQ Assay was used to sequence the TCRbeta CDR3 regions. In its TCRdb copy, this immuneACCESS table keeps in-frame sequences only and misses some clones. Where compared with another copy, unresolved V genes explain less than half of these, and the others have no known cause. This sample gives tens of thousands of clones in total; roughly 90% of them show up just once. The ten largest clones take up under 5.5% of the sample. This receptor was identified in an adult with an advanced solid tumor such as melanoma, head and neck, liver or kidney cancer. Material: CD4+ or CD8+ T cells sorted from blood, obtained in a trial of the OX40 agonist ivuxolimab.

The sequence in DNA is TGTGCCAGCAGCGTAGGGGTCCCAGATACGCAGTATTTT. The translation is CASSVGVPDTQYF. The rearrangement combines TRBV9 with TRBJ2-3; too little of a D gene remains to name it. Trimming removed 0 bases from V and 4 bases from J, leaving 6 bases between the germline ends. The germline V gene encodes CDR1 SGDLS and CDR2 YYNGEE. The CDR3 goes from the cysteine to the phenylalanine over 13 residues. Only the CDR3 part of the read is kept: 39 bases, read in frame from the first base.